These 25 T cell receptor beta chains were sequenced from one sample in a study of shared clonotypes between healthy human individuals. Here immunoSEQ multiplex PCR was the method, and the copy in TCRdb shows in-frame clones only, minus some. Of some 2,000,000 clones listed, 95% are singletons. The sample was naive CD4+ T cells sorted from blood. Subset specified: CD45RA+ positively selected. Source of these receptors: a man younger than 35 in good health.

The chain has TRBV11-2 and TRBJ2-1; D is unresolved. V lost 5 bases to trimming and J lost 9 bases, with 5 bases between them. Per germline, CDR1 SGHAT and CDR2 FQNNGV. This CDR3 spans 10 amino acids. In DNA, the CDR3 is TGTGCCAGCAGCGAATTTGAGCAGTTCTTC. Its protein is CASSEFEQFF.

This clone was seen just once. V usage is TRBV7-9 and J usage is TRBJ2-5, with D perhaps matching TRBD2 (6 bases). The CDR3 is made up of 15 amino acids. The V end lost 3 bases, the J end lost 0 bases, and 11 bases lay between the germline ends. CDR1 and CDR2 (germline): SEHNR, FQNEAQ (reference sequence). CDR3 region: CASSFGGTYQETQYF. Here the CDR3 DNA reads TGTGCCAGCAGCTTCGGCGGGACGTACCAAGAGACCCAGTACTTC.

The V call is TRBV4-1, the J call TRBJ1-4; maybe TRBD1 (5 bases). Trimming removed 2 bases at V and 15 bases at J, with 13 bases between. This CDR3 region has 12 residues. Germline values: CDR1 MGHRA, CDR2 YSYEKL. This CDR3 reads CASSQPLDKVFF. In nucleotides, the CDR3 is TGCGCCAGCAGCCAACCCTTGGACAAGGTGTTTTTT.

The V and J genes are TRBV14 and TRBJ1-1; D is perhaps TRBD1 (5 bases). The CDR3 contains 14 residues. The germline V gene has CDR1 SGHDN and CDR2 FVKESK. V gave up 3 bases and J gave up 0 bases, with 8 bases separating them. The CDR3 coding sequence is TGTGCCAGCAGCCATCAGGGTGTGAACACTGAAGCTTTCTTT. It encodes CASSHQGVNTEAFF.

This clone has just one count. The chain links TRBV6-5 to TRBJ2-1; 7 nucleotides agree with TRBD1. Trimming at V came to 6 bases and at J to 9 bases, leaving 14 bases not matched to a gene. This CDR3 is 15 amino acids long. In germline, CDR1 is MNHEY, CDR2 SVGAGI. The chain's CDR3 is CASSREGQRRSEQFF. Here the CDR3 DNA reads TGTGCCAGCAGCCGCGAGGGACAGCGAAGGTCTGAGCAGTTCTTC.

This chain uses TRBV10-3 with TRBJ1-1; the D is unclear. CDR1 and CDR2 (germline): ENHRY, SYGVKD. Trimming left V 6 bases short and J 1 base short, with 9 bases between. CDR3 length: 13 amino acids. This CDR3 reads CAIRITPNTEAFF. Written as DNA, the CDR3 is TGTGCCATCAGGATCACCCCGAACACTGAAGCTTTCTTT.

V usage is TRBV6-5 and J usage is TRBJ2-5; no definite D call. From germline, CDR1 is MNHEY and CDR2 SVGAGI. The CDR3 loop spans 14 amino acids. V was cut by 6 bases and J by 5 bases, with 16 bases left in between. The CDR3, as DNA: TGTGCCAGCAGCCGGTCTGAGACAAGTGAGACCCAGTACTTC. It translates to CASSRSETSETQYF.

The chain recombines TRBV5-1 with TRBJ1-4; D is possibly TRBD1 (6 bases). Per the germline V gene, CDR1 is SGHRS and CDR2 is YFSETQ. CDR3 length: 15 residues. Trimming took off 1 base at V and 6 bases at J, with 13 bases between the two ends. The CDR3 DNA sequence: TGCGCCAGCAGCTTGTTCCCACAGGGTGATGAAAAACTGTTTTTT. It translates to CASSLFPQGDEKLFF.

Worth noting for this clone: The sample holds other DNA sequences that translate to the same CDR3. CDR3 sequence reads: CASSPAGTGGSYEQYF. The CDR3 nucleotides are TGTGCCAGCAGTCCAGCCGGGACAGGGGGCTCCTACGAGCAGTACTTC. The chain is built from TRBV28 and TRBJ2-7; 11 bases line up with TRBD1. V lost 5 bases and J lost 0; bases outside the gene matches: 6. The CDR3 sequence is 16 residues long. Germline CDR1 and CDR2: MDHEN and SYDVKM.

The V gene is TRBV7-8, the J gene TRBJ2-1; D is perhaps TRBD1 (5 bases). The germline CDR1 and CDR2 sequences are SGHVS and FQNEAQ. V lost 1 base and J lost 5, with 12 bases in between. This CDR3 contains 15 residues. The CDR3 sequence: CASSLDGQGNNEQFF. Here the CDR3 DNA reads TGTGCCAGCAGCTTAGATGGCCAGGGAAACAATGAGCAGTTCTTC.

This chain joins TRBV29-1 and TRBJ1-1; no reliable D call. Germline V gene sequence: CDR1 SQVTM, CDR2 ANQGSEA. This CDR3 has 11 residues. Trimming stripped 7 bases from V and 4 bases from J, with 10 bases between. In DNA form, the CDR3 reads TGCAGCGCGATCGAGGGCACTGAAGCTTTCTTT. Protein: CSAIEGTEAFF.

The chain is built from TRBV12-5 and TRBJ1-1; a weak D match, TRBD1 (5 bases). Germline V CDR1 and CDR2: LGHNT, FRNRAP. This CDR3 is built from 14 residues. V lost 7 bases and J 3 bases, leaving 15 bases between the germline ends. DNA of the CDR3: TGTGCTAGTGCCGAGGCGCAGGGATACACTGAAGCTTTCTTT. Amino acid sequence: CASAEAQGYTEAFF. The complete variable domain, with remaining parts taken from reference TRBV12-5 and TRBJ1-1, reads DARVTQTPRHKVTEMGQEVTMRCQPILGHNTVFWYRQTMMQGLELLAYFRNRAPLDDSGMPKDRFSAEMPDATLATLKIQPSEPRDSAVYFCASAEAQGYTEAFFGQGTRLTVV.

This chain joins TRBV7-8 and TRBJ2-7; D may match TRBD1 or TRBD2 (5 bases each). Germline V lookup: CDR1 SGHVS, CDR2 FQNEAQ. The CDR3 runs 14 residues. V lost 5 bases to trimming and J lost 1 base, with 12 bases between them. CDR3 region: CASSGTTQSYEQYF. DNA for the CDR3: TGTGCCAGCAGCGGGACGACACAATCCTACGAGCAGTACTTC.

The chain carries TRBV5-1 and TRBJ2-1, with 9 bases lining up with TRBD1. V gave up 0 bases and J gave up 6 bases; unmatched junction bases: 13. The germline gives CDR1 SGHRS, CDR2 YFSETQ. This CDR3 contains 18 residues. As DNA, the CDR3 is TGCGCCAGCAGCTTGGCTATAGGGGGGACAGGGATCCGCAATGAGCAGTTCTTC. Protein product: CASSLAIGGTGIRNEQFF.

The chain couples TRBV23-1 to TRBJ2-7; D not resolved. TRBV23-1 is designated an ORF whose function remains uncertain. The V end lost 2 bases, the J end lost 2 bases, and 4 bases lay between the germline ends. CDR3 size: 12 residues. CDR3 bases: TGCGCCAGCAGTCAAAATACCTACGAGCAGTACTTC. Translation gives CASSQNTYEQYF.

Of note for this clone: This specimen includes other DNA sequences encoding the same CDR3. The chain carries TRBV30 and TRBJ2-7; D may be TRBD1 or TRBD2 (5 bases each). Trimming left V 0 bases short and J 1 base short, with 10 bases between. This CDR3 spans 14 amino acids. The V gene's germline CDR1 is GTSNPN and CDR2 SVGIG (reference sequence). The CDR3 region has the DNA TGTGCCTGGAGTGTTGGGGGAACATCCTACGAGCAGTACTTC. It is translated as CAWSVGGTSYEQYF.

This chain connects TRBV10-3 to TRBJ1-2; 7 bases agree with TRBD1. Germline V CDR1 and CDR2: ENHRY, SYGVKD. V was pared by 0 bases and J by 7 bases, with 8 bases of the junction left unmatched. The CDR3 has 15 amino acids. The CDR3 loop is CAISESRDSPSGYTF. Written as DNA, the CDR3 is TGTGCCATCAGTGAGTCCCGGGACAGTCCCAGTGGCTACACCTTC.

The rearrangement links TRBV18 to TRBJ1-6; D remains unclear. CDR1 is KGHSH, CDR2 LQKENI, per germline. V was clipped by 8 bases and J by 0 bases, with 11 bases between them. This CDR3 comprises 15 residues. CDR3 nucleotides: TGTGCCAGCACCCCACTGAGCTCCTATAATTCACCCCTCCACTTT. Its translation: CASTPLSSYNSPLHF.

The chain joins TRBV2 to TRBJ2-1; tentative D call: TRBD1 (6 bases). Trimming stripped 10 bases from V and 4 bases from J, with 11 bases between. Germline V gene lookup returns CDR1 SNHLY and CDR2 FYNNEI. The CDR3 loop spans 12 amino acids. Written as DNA, the CDR3 is TGTGCCAAAGGGGGAGAGTACAATGAGCAGTTCTTC. It specifies CAKGGEYNEQFF.

This clone was found a few times. The V gene is TRBV2, the J gene TRBJ1-1, with D unresolved. The CDR3 contains 13 residues. Germline CDR1 is SNHLY and CDR2 is FYNNEI. Trimming shortened V by 4 bases and J by 0 bases, and 6 bases separated the two germline ends. The chain's CDR3 is CASSVSLNTEAFF. CDR3 DNA sequence: TGTGCCAGCAGTGTCTCACTGAACACTGAAGCTTTCTTT.

In regard to this clone: This same CDR3 is encoded by further DNA sequences in the sample. This chain links TRBV2 with TRBJ1-6, with 9 bases aligning to TRBD1. J gave up 7 bases and V 6 bases, and 4 bases lay outside the gene matches. CDR1 SNHLY and CDR2 FYNNEI come from the germline V gene. This CDR3 is built from 14 residues. CDR3 in DNA: TGTGCCAGCAGCCTCGGACAGGGGAATTCACCCCTCCACTTT. Translated, it gives CASSLGQGNSPLHF. The full variable domain, completed using reference TRBV2 and TRBJ1-6, is EPEVTQTPSHQVTQMGQEVILRCVPISNHLYFYWYRQILGQKVEFLVSFYNNEISEKSEIFDDQFSVERPDGSNFTLKIRSTKLEDSAMYFCASSLGQGNSPLHFGNGTRLTVT.

The chain uses TRBV6-6 and TRBJ2-7, with a weak D call TRBD1 (6 bases). Per germline, CDR1 MNHNY and CDR2 SVGAGI (reference sequence). V lost 6 bases and J 2 bases, leaving 14 bases between the germline ends. This CDR3 spans 14 amino acids. Here the CDR3 DNA reads TGTGCCAGCAGCCCGACAGGAGCCCCCTACGAGCAGTACTTC. Protein product: CASSPTGAPYEQYF.

The chain joins TRBV2 to TRBJ2-7; D gene unclear. V lost 7 bases and J lost 0, with 7 bases in between. Germline CDR1 is SNHLY and CDR2 is FYNNEI. The CDR3 length is 12 residues. For the CDR3, the DNA is TGTGCCAGCAAGAAGAGCTCCTACGAGCAGTACTTC. Its translation: CASKKSSYEQYF.

V is TRBV30 and J is TRBJ1-4; D is undetermined. Per the germline V gene, CDR1 is GTSNPN and CDR2 is SVGIG (reference sequence). The CDR3 is 17 residues long. V lost 3 bases to trimming and J lost 7 bases, with 24 bases between them. The CDR3 coding sequence is TGTGCCTGGAGCTTACCCATCACCCGGTCCGCGGGTGAAAAACTGTTTTTT. It encodes CAWSLPITRSAGEKLFF.

Worth noting for this clone: Other nucleotide sequences in the sample specify the same CDR3. The chain uses TRBV7-9 and TRBJ2-1, with 11 bases identical to TRBD2. The CDR3 is made up of 15 amino acids. The V and J ends lost 6 bases and 6 bases, in that order; junction bases with no gene match: 7. CDR1 is SEHNR, CDR2 FQNEAQ, per germline (reference sequence). In DNA, the CDR3 is TGTGCCAGCAGTTCCGGGACTAGCGGAATCAATGAGCAGTTCTTC. This sequence encodes CASSSGTSGINEQFF.